This passage covers 3 T cell receptor beta chains from one sample sequenced in a study of beta chain features in type 1 diabetes (dated by TCRdb to 2017 to 2018). The receptor library was made with the immunoSEQ multiplex PCR assay. All of the isolated RNA was reverse transcribed with the High Capacity cDNA Reverse Transcription Kit, so expressed TCRB transcripts were sequenced. TCRdb's version of the immuneACCESS table is confined to in-frame rearrangements and falls short of the full clone set. An unresolved V gene accounts for under half of the shortfall where checked; the remainder is of unknown origin. Counted in this sample were 850,000 to 900,000 clones; around a sixth of them appeared once. The ten most abundant clones make up 0.023% of the sample. Sequenced: naive CD4+ T cells from blood. The sample's cell subset or site label is to be understood as: true naive CD4+ T cells. The source of these receptors is a woman younger than 35 in good health.

This clone was observed a few times. The chain combines TRBV7-2 with TRBJ2-1; 9 positions match TRBD2. The CDR3 loop spans 14 amino acids. J lost 5 bases, V lost 5 bases, and 4 bases had no gene match. Per germline, CDR1 SGHTA and CDR2 FQGNSA. In DNA, the CDR3 is TGTGCCAGCAGCCCACGACTAGCGGACAATGAGCAGTTCTTC. Translated, it gives CASSPRLADNEQFF.

This clone was detected a few times. This chain uses TRBV28 with TRBJ2-7, with 7 bases lining up with TRBD1. V lost 6 bases, J lost 1 base, and 15 bases stayed unmatched. The CDR3 is made up of 17 amino acids. CDR1 is MDHEN and CDR2 is SYDVKM in the germline V gene. The CDR3 spells CASSSSIGADRSYEQYF. CDR3 in DNA: TGTGCCAGCAGCTCATCAATAGGGGCGGACAGGTCCTACGAGCAGTACTTC.

A few counts support this clone. The chain couples TRBV7-2 to TRBJ2-2, with TRBD1 matching 9 bases. Germline CDR1 and CDR2: SGHTA and FQGNSA. With 5 bases clipped from V and 6 bases from J, the junction kept 7 bases outside the gene matches. The CDR3 consists of 15 residues. This CDR3 is CASSPRQGVAGELFF. DNA of the CDR3: TGTGCCAGCAGCCCGAGACAGGGGGTCGCCGGGGAGCTGTTTTTT.